This TCR beta chain was recorded in a study of blood T cell repertoires in COVID-19. Turning to the study itself: COVID-19 samples from acute and convalescent phases originated in the United States, Italy and Spain. Sources were T cells, B-cell-depleted T cells, or PBMCs; the material itself was cDNA or gDNA.

J was trimmed by 2 bases and V by 3 bases; bases with no gene match: 0. From germline, CDR1 is KGHSH and CDR2 LQKENI. The CDR3 consists of 14 residues. Per the original methods: Amplification with reference gene primers provided the estimates of nucleated cell counts. Produced via immunoSEQ multiplex PCR; TCRdb's table is partial and in-frame only. Clone size and the V and J calls come from that table; the DNA yielded D and trimming. The top ten clones hold about 7% of a sample with some 380,000 clones, 90% of them seen once. Sequencing was carried out using peripheral blood. This TCR came from a man aged 18 to 30 with active or convalescent COVID-19. This sequence joins TRBV18 and TRBJ2-7; 11 bases map to TRBD1. The CDR3 loop is CASSPGQGAYEQYF. The CDR3 region has the DNA TGTGCCAGCTCACCGGGACAGGGGGCCTACGAGCAGTACTTC.